Presented here are 8 T cell receptor beta chains from one specimen sequenced in a study of cytomegalovirus exposure and HLA in healthy donors. Primers included in the PCR were 60 Vbeta and 13 Jbeta primers. TCRdb keeps only in-frame clones here, not all; method: immunoSEQ multiplex PCR. The data contain 130,000 or so clones, more than 65% of them singletons. The sequenced sample consisted of PBMCs. These receptor sequences come from a male donor in good health and CMV-seropositive.

This rearrangement joins TRBV2 to TRBJ2-2; 12 bases are a match to TRBD1. The CDR3 is made up of 14 amino acids. Per germline, CDR1 SNHLY and CDR2 FYNNEI. Germline trimming cut 6 bases from V and 8 bases from J; bases unmatched to any gene: 4. The CDR3 is CASRGQGAAGELFF. The CDR3 nucleotides read TGTGCCAGCAGGGGACAGGGGGCGGCGGGGGAGCTGTTTTTT.

This clone occurred once. The chain joins TRBV15 to TRBJ2-5; TRBD1 matches at 11 bases. The CDR3 loop spans 13 amino acids. After removal of 5 bases from V and 5 bases from J, the junction contained 1 base not matched to a gene. The V gene's germline CDR1 is LNHNV and CDR2 YYDKDF (reference sequence). The CDR3: CATSGTGGETQYF. Written as DNA, the CDR3 is TGTGCCACCAGCGGGACAGGGGGGGAGACCCAGTACTTC.

This clone was observed once. The chain recombines TRBV5-1 with TRBJ1-4; tentative D call: TRBD1 (6 bases). CDR3 length: 14 amino acids. The germline V gene has CDR1 SGHRS and CDR2 YFSETQ. V was pared by 2 bases and J by 7 bases, with 12 bases between. CDR3 sequence reads: CASSFGGVGEKLFF. The CDR3 DNA follows: TGCGCCAGCAGCTTTGGGGGCGTAGGTGAAAAACTGTTTTTT.

The rearrangement uses TRBV5-5 and TRBJ2-7, with a weak D call TRBD1 (5 bases). The CDR3 has 14 residues. Trimming took off 0 bases at V and 2 bases at J, with 9 bases between the two ends. Germline V lookup: CDR1 SGHKS, CDR2 YYEKEE (reference sequence). CDR3 loop: CASSLERQPYEQYF. The DNA of the CDR3 is TGTGCCAGCAGCTTGGAACGACAGCCCTACGAGCAGTACTTC.

The chain's CDR3 is CSKGLAGQQFF. The DNA for the CDR3 is TGCAGCAAGGGACTAGCGGGCCAACAGTTCTTC. The gene calls are TRBV29-1 and TRBJ2-1; 12 bases agree with TRBD2. The CDR3 covers 11 residues. The V and J ends lost 8 bases and 13 bases, in that order; junction bases with no gene match: 6. Germline V gives CDR1 SQVTM, CDR2 ANQGSEA.

The rearrangement links TRBV2 to TRBJ1-1, with 10 positions matching TRBD1. V was pared by 6 bases and J by 0 bases, with 10 bases of the junction left unmatched. CDR1 SNHLY and CDR2 FYNNEI come from the germline V gene. CDR3 length: 17 residues. The CDR3 sequence: CASRKWDRGFMNTEAFF. The CDR3 coding sequence is TGTGCCAGCAGAAAGTGGGACAGGGGCTTCATGAACACTGAAGCTTTCTTT.

This chain connects TRBV28 to TRBJ1-5; maybe TRBD1 (5 bases). This CDR3 has 14 residues. Germline loops: CDR1 MDHEN, CDR2 SYDVKM. Deletions cut 7 bases from V and 2 bases from J, with 12 bases between. CDR3 sequence (DNA): TGTGCCAGCACCCCCGGGGGACGCAATCAGCCCCAGCATTTT. It encodes CASTPGGRNQPQHF.

The V gene is TRBV5-1, the J gene TRBJ1-1; TRBD1 is a possible D gene (5 bases). Deletions cut 2 bases from V and 7 bases from J, with 15 bases between. This CDR3 spans 14 amino acids. Germline CDR1 reads SGHRS; CDR2 reads YFSETQ. The chain's CDR3 is CASSLGWGEDEAFF. CDR3 nucleotides: TGCGCCAGCAGCTTAGGGTGGGGGGAGGATGAAGCTTTCTTT.